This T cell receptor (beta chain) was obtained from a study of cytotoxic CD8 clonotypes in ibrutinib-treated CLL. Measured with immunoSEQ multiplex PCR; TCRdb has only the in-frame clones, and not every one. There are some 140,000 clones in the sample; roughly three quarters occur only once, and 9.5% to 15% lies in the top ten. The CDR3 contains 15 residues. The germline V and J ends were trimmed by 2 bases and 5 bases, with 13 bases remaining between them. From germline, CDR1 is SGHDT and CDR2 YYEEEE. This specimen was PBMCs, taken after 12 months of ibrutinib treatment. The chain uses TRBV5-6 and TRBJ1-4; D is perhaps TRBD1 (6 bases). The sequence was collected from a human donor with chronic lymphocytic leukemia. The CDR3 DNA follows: TGTGCCAGCAGCTTCGCCGGGACACCAAATGAAAAACTGTTTTTT. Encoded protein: CASSFAGTPNEKLFF.